This T cell receptor beta chain was recovered during a study of T cell repertoires in cytomegalovirus infection. Study in general: From public TCR beta signatures came an indication of both CMV infection and matching HLA type.

Germline lookup yields CDR1 SNHLY and CDR2 FYNNEI. Trimming took 3 bases from V and 5 from J, leaving 10 bases between them. The CDR3 totals 14 residues. TCRdb re-derived calls from the reads in MiXCR, one entry per CDR3 protein. The sample has approximately 250,000 distinct CDR3 sequences; about 23% are singletons. Findings and caveats of the study: The ex vivo response showed dominance by HLA-C-restricted CMV-specific TCR beta clonotypes.

This clonotype was observed many times. Its antigen is unidentified. Source material: CD8+ T cells from PBMCs. The chain joins TRBV2 to TRBJ2-2; a possible D gene is TRBD1 (5 bases). This TCR came from a human donor in good health (CMV status not recorded). Some clones in this sample may be carry-over from other donors' samples. CDR3 residues: CASSDRAYTGELFF. CDR3 nucleotides: TGTGCCAGCAGTGACAGGGCTTATACCGGGGAGCTGTTTTTT. Supplemented by reference TRBV2 and TRBJ2-2, the full variable domain reads EPEVTQTPSHQVTQMGQEVILRCVPISNHLYFYWYRQILGQKVEFLVSFYNNEISEKSEIFDDQFSVERPDGSNFTLKIRSTKLEDSAMYFCASSDRAYTGELFFGEGSRLTVL.